These 2 T cell receptor beta chains share one sample of origin, sequenced in a study of T cell responses to AZD1222 COVID-19 vaccine. Here immunoSEQ multiplex PCR was the method, and the copy in TCRdb shows in-frame clones only, minus some. This table holds more than 95,000 clones, approximately 85% found once. The sample was peripheral blood, taken on day 0 of MenACWY control vaccination. All receptors come from an adult in good health.

J is TRBJ2-2 and V is TRBV18, with D unclear. This CDR3 region has 15 residues. CDR1 is KGHSH, CDR2 LQKENI, per germline. Between the trimmed V and J ends, which lost 0 bases and 5 bases, there was a span of 10 bases. The CDR3 region is CASSPPNRATGELFF. CDR3 nucleotides: TGTGCCAGCTCACCACCTAATCGGGCGACCGGGGAGCTGTTTTTT.

CDR3 in amino acids: CASSDGTARSGNTEAFF. The CDR3 DNA follows: TGTGCCAGCAGCGATGGGACCGCGAGGAGTGGCAACACTGAAGCTTTCTTT. The chain couples TRBV5-6 to TRBJ1-1; tentatively, D is TRBD1 (5 bases). CDR3 size: 17 residues. Germline V lookup: CDR1 SGHDT, CDR2 YYEEEE. V lost 4 bases and J lost 2, with 21 bases in between.